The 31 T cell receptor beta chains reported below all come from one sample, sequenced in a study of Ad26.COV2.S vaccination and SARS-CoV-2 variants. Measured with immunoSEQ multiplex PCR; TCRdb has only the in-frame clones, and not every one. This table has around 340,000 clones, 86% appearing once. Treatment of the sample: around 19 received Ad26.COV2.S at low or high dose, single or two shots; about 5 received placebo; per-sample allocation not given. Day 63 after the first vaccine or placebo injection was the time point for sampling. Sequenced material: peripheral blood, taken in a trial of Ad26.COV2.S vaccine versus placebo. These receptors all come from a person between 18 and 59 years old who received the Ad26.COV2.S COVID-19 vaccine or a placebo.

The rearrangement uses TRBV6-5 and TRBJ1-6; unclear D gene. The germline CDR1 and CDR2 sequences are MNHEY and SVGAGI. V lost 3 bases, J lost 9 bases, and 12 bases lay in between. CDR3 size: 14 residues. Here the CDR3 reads CASSYRERSSPLHF. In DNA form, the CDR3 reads TGTGCCAGCAGTTATCGGGAAAGGAGTTCACCCCTCCACTTT.

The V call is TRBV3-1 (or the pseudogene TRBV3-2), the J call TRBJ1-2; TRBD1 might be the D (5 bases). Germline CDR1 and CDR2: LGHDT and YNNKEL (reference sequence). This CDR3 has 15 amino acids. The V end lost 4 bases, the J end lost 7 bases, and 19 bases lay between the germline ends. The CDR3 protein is CASSPSGGGLGGYTF. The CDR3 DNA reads TGTGCCAGCAGCCCAAGCGGGGGAGGCTTGGGTGGCTACACCTTC.

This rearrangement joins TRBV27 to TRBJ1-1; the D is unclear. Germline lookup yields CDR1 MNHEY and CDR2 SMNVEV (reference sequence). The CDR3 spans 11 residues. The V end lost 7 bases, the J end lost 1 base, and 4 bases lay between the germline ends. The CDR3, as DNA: TGTGCCAGCATTCAGAACACTGAAGCTTTCTTT. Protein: CASIQNTEAFF.

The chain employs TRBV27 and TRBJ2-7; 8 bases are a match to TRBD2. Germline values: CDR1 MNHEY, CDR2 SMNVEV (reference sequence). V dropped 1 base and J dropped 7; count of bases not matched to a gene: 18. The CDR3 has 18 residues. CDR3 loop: CASSLLSGLEPSSREQYF. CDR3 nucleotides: TGTGCCAGCAGTTTATTATCGGGACTAGAACCATCGTCTCGGGAGCAGTACTTC.

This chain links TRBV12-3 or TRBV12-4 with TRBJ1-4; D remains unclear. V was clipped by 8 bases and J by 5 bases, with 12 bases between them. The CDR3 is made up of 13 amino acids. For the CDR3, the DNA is TGTGCCAGCTCCGAGGACCTAAATGAAAAACTGTTTTTT. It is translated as CASSEDLNEKLFF.

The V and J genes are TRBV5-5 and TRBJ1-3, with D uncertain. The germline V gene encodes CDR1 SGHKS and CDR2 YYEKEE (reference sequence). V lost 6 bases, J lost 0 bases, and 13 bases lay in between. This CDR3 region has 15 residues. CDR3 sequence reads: CASKQPSSSGNTIYF. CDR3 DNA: TGTGCCAGCAAACAGCCTTCGAGCTCTGGAAACACCATATATTTT.

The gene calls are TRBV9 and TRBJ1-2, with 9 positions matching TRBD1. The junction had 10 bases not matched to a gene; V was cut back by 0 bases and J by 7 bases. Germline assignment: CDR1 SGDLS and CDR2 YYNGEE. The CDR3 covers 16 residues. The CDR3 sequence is CASSVAGTGTSGGYTF. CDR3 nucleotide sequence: TGTGCCAGCAGCGTAGCCGGGACAGGGACTTCGGGTGGCTACACCTTC.

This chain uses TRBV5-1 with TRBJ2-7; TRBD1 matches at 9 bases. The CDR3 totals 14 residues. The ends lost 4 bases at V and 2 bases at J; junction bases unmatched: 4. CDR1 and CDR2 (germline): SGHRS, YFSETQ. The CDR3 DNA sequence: TGCGCCAGCAGCACCGGGACAGGGACCTACGAGCAGTACTTC. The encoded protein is CASSTGTGTYEQYF.

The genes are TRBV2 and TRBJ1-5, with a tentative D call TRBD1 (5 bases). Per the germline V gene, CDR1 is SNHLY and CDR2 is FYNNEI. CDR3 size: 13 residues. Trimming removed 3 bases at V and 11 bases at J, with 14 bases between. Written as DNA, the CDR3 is TGTGCCAGCAGTGATTTGGGGCTCGGGGCCCAGCATTTT. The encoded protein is CASSDLGLGAQHF. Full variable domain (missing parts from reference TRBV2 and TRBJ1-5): EPEVTQTPSHQVTQMGQEVILRCVPISNHLYFYWYRQILGQKVEFLVSFYNNEISEKSEIFDDQFSVERPDGSNFTLKIRSTKLEDSAMYFCASSDLGLGAQHFGDGTRLSIL.

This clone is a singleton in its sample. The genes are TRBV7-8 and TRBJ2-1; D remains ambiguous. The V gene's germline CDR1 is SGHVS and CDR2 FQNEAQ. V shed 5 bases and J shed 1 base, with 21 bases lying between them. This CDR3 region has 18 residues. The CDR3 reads CASSPYYSPTISYNEQFF. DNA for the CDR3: TGTGCCAGCAGCCCCTACTACTCGCCCACGATTTCCTACAATGAGCAGTTCTTC.

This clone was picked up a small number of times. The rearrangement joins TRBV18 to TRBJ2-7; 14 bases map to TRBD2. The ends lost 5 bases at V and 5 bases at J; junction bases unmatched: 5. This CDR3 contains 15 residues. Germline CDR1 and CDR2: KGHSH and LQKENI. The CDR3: CASSIGTSGSNEQYF. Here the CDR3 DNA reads TGTGCCAGCTCAATCGGGACTAGCGGGAGCAACGAGCAGTACTTC.

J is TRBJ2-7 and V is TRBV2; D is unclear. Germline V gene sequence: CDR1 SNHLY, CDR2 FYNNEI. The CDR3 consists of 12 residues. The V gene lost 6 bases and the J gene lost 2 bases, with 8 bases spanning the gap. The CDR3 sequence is CASSVAPYEQYF. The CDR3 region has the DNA TGTGCCAGCAGCGTGGCCCCCTACGAGCAGTACTTC.

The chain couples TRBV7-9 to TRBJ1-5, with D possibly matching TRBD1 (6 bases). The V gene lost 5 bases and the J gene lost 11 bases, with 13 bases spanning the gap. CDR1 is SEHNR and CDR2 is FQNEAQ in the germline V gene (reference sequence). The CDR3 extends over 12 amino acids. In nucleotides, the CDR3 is TGTGCCAGCAGCCAAGGGGGTAAGGCCCAGCATTTT. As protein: CASSQGGKAQHF.

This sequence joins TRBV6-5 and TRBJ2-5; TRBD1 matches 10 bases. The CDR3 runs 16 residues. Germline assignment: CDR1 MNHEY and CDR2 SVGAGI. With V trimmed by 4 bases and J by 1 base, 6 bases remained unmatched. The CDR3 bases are TGTGCCAGCAGTTCCTCGGGACAGGGGTTCCAAGAGACCCAGTACTTC. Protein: CASSSSGQGFQETQYF.

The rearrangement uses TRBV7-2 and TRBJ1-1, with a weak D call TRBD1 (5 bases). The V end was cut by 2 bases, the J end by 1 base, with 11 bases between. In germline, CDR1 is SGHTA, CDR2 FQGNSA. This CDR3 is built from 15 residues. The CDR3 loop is CASSLPLGGNTEAFF. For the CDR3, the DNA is TGTGCCAGCAGCTTACCTCTGGGGGGGAACACTGAAGCTTTCTTT.

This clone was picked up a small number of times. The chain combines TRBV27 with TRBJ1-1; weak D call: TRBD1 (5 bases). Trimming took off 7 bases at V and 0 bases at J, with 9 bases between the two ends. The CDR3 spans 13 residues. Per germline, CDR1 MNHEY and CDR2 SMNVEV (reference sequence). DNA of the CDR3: TGTGCCAGCATGACAGCTATGAACACTGAAGCTTTCTTT. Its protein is CASMTAMNTEAFF.

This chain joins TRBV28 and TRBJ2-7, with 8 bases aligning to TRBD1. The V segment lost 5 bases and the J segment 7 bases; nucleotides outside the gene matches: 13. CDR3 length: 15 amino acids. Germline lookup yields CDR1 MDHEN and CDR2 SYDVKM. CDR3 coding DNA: TGTGCCAGCAGTCTCCCTCAGGGGGCTGGAAGGGAGCAGTACTTC. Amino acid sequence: CASSLPQGAGREQYF.

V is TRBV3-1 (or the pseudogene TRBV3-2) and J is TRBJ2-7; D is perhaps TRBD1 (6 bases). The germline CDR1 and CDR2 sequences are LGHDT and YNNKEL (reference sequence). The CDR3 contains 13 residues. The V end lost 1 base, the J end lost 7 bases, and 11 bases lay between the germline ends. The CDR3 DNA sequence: TGTGCCAGCAGCCAAGTGCGGCAGGGGGAGCAGTACTTC. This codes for CASSQVRQGEQYF.

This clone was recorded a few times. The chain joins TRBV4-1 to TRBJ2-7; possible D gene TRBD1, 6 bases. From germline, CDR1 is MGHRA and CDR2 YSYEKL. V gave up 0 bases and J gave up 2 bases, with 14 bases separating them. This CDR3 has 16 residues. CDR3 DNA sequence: TGCGCCAGCAGCCAAGATGGGGGCCCCGGGCCCTACGAGCAGTACTTC. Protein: CASSQDGGPGPYEQYF.

In DNA, the CDR3 is TGTGCCAGCAGCTGGGGCCACAACTCTGAAGCTTTCTTT. As protein: CASSWGHNSEAFF. The rearrangement uses TRBV7-2 and TRBJ1-1; the D gene is possibly TRBD1 (5 bases). This CDR3 has 13 residues. V gave up 4 bases and J gave up 6 bases, with 12 bases separating them. CDR1 is SGHTA, CDR2 FQGNSA, per germline.

The CDR3 DNA sequence: TGTGCCAGCATGAGAATGGGGGGGGCCGCAGATACGCAGTATTTT. Its translation: CASMRMGGAADTQYF. The chain links TRBV2 to TRBJ2-3, with D perhaps matching TRBD2 (7 bases). V dropped 7 bases and J dropped 4 bases, with 18 bases sitting between them. CDR3 length: 15 amino acids. The germline gives CDR1 SNHLY, CDR2 FYNNEI.

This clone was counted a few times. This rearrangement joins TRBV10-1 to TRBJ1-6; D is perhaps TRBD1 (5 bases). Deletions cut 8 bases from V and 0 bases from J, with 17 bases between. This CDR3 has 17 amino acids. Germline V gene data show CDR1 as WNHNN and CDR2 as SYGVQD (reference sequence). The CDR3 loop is CASPEGDCSSYNSPLHF. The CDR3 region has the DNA TGCGCCAGCCCCGAAGGGGACTGTAGCTCCTATAATTCACCCCTCCACTTT.

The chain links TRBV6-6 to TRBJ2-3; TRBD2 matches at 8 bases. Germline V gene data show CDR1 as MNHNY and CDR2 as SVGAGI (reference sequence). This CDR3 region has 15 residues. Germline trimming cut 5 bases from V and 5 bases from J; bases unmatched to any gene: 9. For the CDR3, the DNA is TGTGCCAGCAGTGCTCCACCGGGACTAGGAGATACGCAGTATTTT. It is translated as CASSAPPGLGDTQYF.

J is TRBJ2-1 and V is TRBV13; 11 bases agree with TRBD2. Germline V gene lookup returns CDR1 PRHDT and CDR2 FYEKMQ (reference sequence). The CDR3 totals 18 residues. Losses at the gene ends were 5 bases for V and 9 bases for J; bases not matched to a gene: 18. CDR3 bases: TGTGCCAGCAGCACCCGAAACTTACTAGCGGGAGTTCGAGTTGAGCAGTTCTTC. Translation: CASSTRNLLAGVRVEQFF. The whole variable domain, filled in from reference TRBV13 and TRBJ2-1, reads AAGVIQSPRHLIKEKRETATLKCYPIPRHDTVYWYQQGPGQDPQFLISFYEKMQSDKGSIPDRFSAQQFSDYHSELNMSSLELGDSALYFCASSTRNLLAGVRVEQFFGPGTRLTVL.

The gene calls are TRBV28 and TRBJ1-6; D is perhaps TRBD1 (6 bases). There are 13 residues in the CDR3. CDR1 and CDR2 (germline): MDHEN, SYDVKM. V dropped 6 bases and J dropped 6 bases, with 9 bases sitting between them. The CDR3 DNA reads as TGTGCCAGCAGACAGGGTTTTAATTCACCCCTCCACTTT. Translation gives CASRQGFNSPLHF.

CDR3 amino acids: CASSLDRVDEKLFF. CDR3 in DNA: TGTGCCAGCTCACTTGACCGTGTTGATGAAAAACTGTTTTTT. V usage is TRBV18 and J usage is TRBJ1-4; no reliable D call. V was trimmed by 4 bases and J by 6 bases, leaving 12 bases between them. CDR3 size: 14 residues. The germline V gene encodes CDR1 KGHSH and CDR2 LQKENI.

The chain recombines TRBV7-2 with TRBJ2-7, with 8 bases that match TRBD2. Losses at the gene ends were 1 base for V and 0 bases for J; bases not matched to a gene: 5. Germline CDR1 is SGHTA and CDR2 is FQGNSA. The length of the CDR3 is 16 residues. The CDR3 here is CASSLGASGLSYEQYF. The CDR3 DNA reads TGTGCCAGCAGCTTAGGGGCTAGCGGGCTCTCCTACGAGCAGTACTTC. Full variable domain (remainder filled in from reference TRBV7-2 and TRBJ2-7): GAGVSQSPSNKVTEKGKDVELRCDPISGHTALYWYRQSLGQGLEFLIYFQGNSAPDKSGLPSDRFSAERTGGSVSTLTIQRTQQEDSAVYLCASSLGASGLSYEQYFGPGTRLTVT.

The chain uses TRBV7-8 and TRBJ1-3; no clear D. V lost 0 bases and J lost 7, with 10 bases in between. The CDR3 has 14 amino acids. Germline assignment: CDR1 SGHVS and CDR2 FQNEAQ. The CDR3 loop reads CASSLAMGRNTIYF. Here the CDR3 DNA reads TGTGCCAGCAGCTTAGCTATGGGTCGGAACACCATATATTTT.

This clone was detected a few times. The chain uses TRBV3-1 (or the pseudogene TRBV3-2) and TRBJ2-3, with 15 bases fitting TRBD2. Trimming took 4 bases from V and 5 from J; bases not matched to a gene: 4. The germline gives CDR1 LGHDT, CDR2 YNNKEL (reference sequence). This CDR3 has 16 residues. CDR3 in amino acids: CASSPWTSGRVDTQYF. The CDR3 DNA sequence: TGTGCCAGCAGCCCATGGACTAGCGGGAGGGTAGATACGCAGTATTTT.

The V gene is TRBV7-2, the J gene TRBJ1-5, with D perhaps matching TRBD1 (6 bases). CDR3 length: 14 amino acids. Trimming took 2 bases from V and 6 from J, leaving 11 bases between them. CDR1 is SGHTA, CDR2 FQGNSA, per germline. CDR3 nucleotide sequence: TGTGCCAGCAGCTTACAAGAAGGGGGTCAGCCCCAGCATTTT. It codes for CASSLQEGGQPQHF.

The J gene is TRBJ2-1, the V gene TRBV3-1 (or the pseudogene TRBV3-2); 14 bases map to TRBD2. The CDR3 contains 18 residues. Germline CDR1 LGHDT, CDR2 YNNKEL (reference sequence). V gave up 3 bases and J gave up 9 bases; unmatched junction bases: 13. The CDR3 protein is CASSHPTSGRAHGGEQFF. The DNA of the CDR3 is TGTGCCAGCAGCCATCCGACTAGCGGGAGGGCCCACGGAGGTGAGCAGTTCTTC.